Following are 21 T cell receptor beta chains from one sample sequenced in a study of shared clonotypes between healthy human individuals. The table came from immunoSEQ multiplex PCR; TCRdb's copy has only in-frame clones and leaves some out. Counted here are roughly 1,500,000 clones, around 98.5% occurring once; the ten biggest clones make up approximately 0.38%. The specimen was naive CD4+ T cells sorted from blood. Subset specified: CD45RA+ positively selected. The receptors derive from a young man in good health.

The rearrangement joins TRBV5-1 to TRBJ1-2; possible D gene TRBD1, 5 bases. Germline lookup yields CDR1 SGHRS and CDR2 YFSETQ. The ends were cut back, 0 bases at V and 0 bases at J, with 6 bases in the middle. The CDR3 totals 14 residues. The CDR3 bases are TGCGCCAGCAGCTTGGAACAGGCTAACTATGGCTACACCTTC. Its protein is CASSLEQANYGYTF.

The chain couples TRBV28 to TRBJ2-1; either TRBD1 or TRBD2 may supply D (6 bases each). Germline V gene sequence: CDR1 MDHEN, CDR2 SYDVKM. V was cut by 6 bases and J by 8 bases, with 8 bases left in between. The length of the CDR3 is 11 residues. CDR3 residues: CASSGGHEQFF. DNA of the CDR3: TGTGCCAGCAGCGGGGGCCATGAGCAGTTCTTC.

The chain recombines TRBV9 with TRBJ2-5; no reliable D call. This CDR3 comprises 14 residues. V was clipped by 0 bases and J by 4 bases, with 10 bases between them. Germline V gene lookup returns CDR1 SGDLS and CDR2 YYNGEE. This CDR3 is CASSVDPGRETQYF. The CDR3 DNA reads TGTGCCAGCAGCGTAGATCCTGGCAGAGAGACCCAGTACTTC.

Comment on this clone: The sample carries other DNA sequences with the same CDR3. The V and J genes are TRBV5-1 and TRBJ2-1; 12 bases map to TRBD2. This CDR3 has 17 amino acids. Trimming took 4 bases from V and 0 from J; bases not matched to a gene: 5. Germline loops: CDR1 SGHRS, CDR2 YFSETQ. The CDR3 nucleotides are TGCGCCAGCAGCCCCGGACTAGCGGGAAGCTCCTACAATGAGCAGTTCTTC. It yields the protein CASSPGLAGSSYNEQFF.

In its sample, this clone was seen once. The gene calls are TRBV7-7 and TRBJ2-2, with no clear D. Germline CDR1 reads SSHAT; CDR2 reads FNYEAQ (reference sequence). Between the trimmed V and J ends, which lost 4 bases and 7 bases, there was a span of 10 bases. The CDR3 totals 13 residues. Here the CDR3 reads CASSYTIGGELFF. In DNA, the CDR3 is TGTGCCAGCAGCTATACCATAGGCGGGGAGCTGTTTTTT. The entire variable domain, with the rest obtained from reference TRBV7-7 and TRBJ2-2, is as follows: GAGVSQSPRYKVTKRGQDVTLRCDPISSHATLYWYQQALGQGPEFLTYFNYEAQPDKSGLPSDRFSAERPEGSISTLTIQRTEQRDSAMYRCASSYTIGGELFFGEGSRLTVL.

Turning to this clone: The identical CDR3 is also encoded by other nucleotide sequences in the sample. The chain carries TRBV5-1 and TRBJ2-1, with D perhaps matching TRBD1 or TRBD2 (6 bases each). The CDR3 totals 15 residues. From germline, CDR1 is SGHRS and CDR2 YFSETQ. The V end lost 0 bases, the J end lost 4 bases, and 11 bases lay between the germline ends. As DNA, the CDR3 is TGCGCCAGCAGCTTGGCGGGGGCGGAATACAATGAGCAGTTCTTC. This translates into CASSLAGAEYNEQFF.

In its sample, this clone was seen once. The chain uses TRBV11-2 and TRBJ2-1; D is unclear. The V end lost 6 bases, the J end lost 10 bases, and 10 bases lay between the germline ends. The germline V gene encodes CDR1 SGHAT and CDR2 FQNNGV. The CDR3 consists of 11 residues. The CDR3 loop reads CASRTSPEQFF. CDR3 in DNA: TGTGCCAGCAGAACGTCCCCCGAGCAGTTCTTC.

The chain combines TRBV5-1 with TRBJ2-2; 7 bases line up with TRBD2. Germline V lookup: CDR1 SGHRS, CDR2 YFSETQ. The length of the CDR3 is 16 residues. The V gene end was trimmed by 5 bases and the J gene end by 0 bases; junction bases not matched to a gene: 7. CDR3 amino acids: CASRKSGTPNTGELFF. CDR3 DNA: TGCGCCAGCAGAAAGAGCGGGACCCCGAACACCGGGGAGCTGTTTTTT.

The V call is TRBV7-8, the J call TRBJ2-2; 7 positions match TRBD1. The CDR3 loop spans 14 amino acids. V shed 6 bases and J 1 base; nucleotides not matched to a gene: 2. CDR1 SGHVS and CDR2 FQNEAQ come from the germline V gene. The chain's CDR3 is CASRRTGNTGELFF. CDR3 DNA: TGTGCCAGCAGGCGGACAGGGAACACCGGGGAGCTGTTTTTT.

As concerns this clone: One end of the junction fails to match germline, which may point to a read error. The chain couples TRBV28 to TRBJ2-7; the match to TRBD1 covers 7 bases. CDR1 and CDR2 (germline): MDHEN, SYDVKM. The CDR3 totals 13 residues. CDR3 sequence reads: CASSNTGRGQTIF. DNA for the CDR3: TGTGCCAGCAGTAACACGGGTCGGGGACAGACAATCTTC.

The V and J genes are TRBV6-5 and TRBJ2-2, with 7 positions matching TRBD1. The CDR3 contains 13 residues. After removal of 5 bases from V and 4 bases from J, the junction contained 1 base not matched to a gene. From germline, CDR1 is MNHEY and CDR2 SVGAGI. This chain's CDR3 is CASSRDSTGELFF. DNA of the CDR3: TGTGCCAGCAGTCGGGACAGCACCGGGGAGCTGTTTTTT.

This clone occurred a few times. The chain joins TRBV2 to TRBJ2-2; TRBD2 matches at 7 bases. With V trimmed by 0 bases and J by 16 bases, 14 bases remained unmatched. Germline V gene data show CDR1 as SNHLY and CDR2 as FYNNEI. CDR3 length: 15 residues. The CDR3 loop is CASSEARSDAGAPFF. The CDR3 nucleotides are TGTGCCAGCAGTGAAGCGCGGAGCGACGCGGGAGCCCCGTTTTTT.

This chain joins TRBV20-1 and TRBJ1-1; possible D gene TRBD1, 5 bases. This CDR3 is 11 amino acids long. The V gene lost 3 bases and the J gene lost 8 bases, with 10 bases spanning the gap. Germline CDR1 DFQATT, CDR2 SNEGSKA (reference sequence). In DNA form, the CDR3 reads TGCAGTGCTAGTTGGGACCTAGAAGCTTTCTTT. Its protein product is CSASWDLEAFF.

Concerning this clone: The sample holds other DNA sequences that translate to the same CDR3. The chain links TRBV5-1 to TRBJ1-2, with a possible D match to TRBD1 (5 bases). This CDR3 has 13 residues. Trimming stripped 4 bases from V and 4 bases from J, with 11 bases between. The germline V gene has CDR1 SGHRS and CDR2 YFSETQ. This CDR3 reads CASSPGQGYGYTF. The CDR3 nucleotides read TGCGCCAGCAGCCCAGGGCAGGGCTATGGCTACACCTTC. Looking up the rest from reference TRBV5-1 and TRBJ1-2 gives the full variable domain: KAGVTQTPRYLIKTRGQQVTLSCSPISGHRSVSWYQQTPGQGLQFLFEYFSETQRNKGNFPGRFSGRQFSNSRSEMNVSTLELGDSALYLCASSPGQGYGYTFGSGTRLTVV.

The chain joins TRBV6-1 to TRBJ2-7, with D perhaps TRBD1 (5 bases). The CDR3 has 14 residues. Looked up from germline, CDR1 is MNHNS and CDR2 is SASEGT. V was cut by 7 bases and J by 0 bases, with 13 bases left in between. The CDR3 here is CASTSVTGSYEQYF. The CDR3 DNA reads TGTGCCAGCACCTCTGTTACAGGCTCCTACGAGCAGTACTTC.

The chain couples TRBV5-5 to TRBJ1-4; D remains unclear. Germline V lookup: CDR1 SGHKS, CDR2 YYEKEE (reference sequence). The CDR3 is 13 amino acids. V was trimmed by 4 bases and J by 8 bases, leaving 12 bases between them. Here the CDR3 reads CASSPTGEEKLFF. As DNA, the CDR3 is TGTGCCAGCAGCCCGACCGGGGAGGAAAAACTGTTTTTT.

V usage is TRBV11-3 and J usage is TRBJ2-7; weak D call: TRBD2 (5 bases). CDR1 and CDR2 (germline): SGHNT, YENEEA. Deletions cut 8 bases from V and 0 bases from J, with 14 bases between. This CDR3 region has 14 residues. CDR3 in DNA: TGTGCCAGCGCCCCAGGACTTATCTCCTACGAGCAGTACTTC. This codes for CASAPGLISYEQYF.

The chain combines TRBV19 with TRBJ2-1, with a weak D call TRBD2 (6 bases). V was clipped by 8 bases and J by 1 base, with 12 bases between them. Germline V gives CDR1 LNHDA, CDR2 SQIVND (reference sequence). The CDR3 has 14 residues. CDR3 sequence reads: CASQAGTSYNEQFF. CDR3 DNA: TGTGCCAGTCAGGCGGGGACTTCCTACAATGAGCAGTTCTTC.

V and J are TRBV10-3 and TRBJ2-1; tentatively, D is TRBD1 or TRBD2 (5 bases each). The V gene's germline CDR1 is ENHRY and CDR2 SYGVKD. V was trimmed by 4 bases and J by 7 bases, leaving 11 bases between them. This CDR3 comprises 13 residues. The CDR3 DNA reads TGTGCCATCAGTGGGGACCGAATAAATGAGCAGTTCTTC. Protein sequence: CAISGDRINEQFF.

The chain combines TRBV2 with TRBJ1-5; TRBD1 might be the D (6 bases). The CDR3 extends over 14 amino acids. The V and J ends lost 6 bases and 4 bases respectively, with 13 bases between them. Germline loops: CDR1 SNHLY, CDR2 FYNNEI. The CDR3 bases are TGTGCCAGCAGGCACAGGGTAGCGAATCAGCCCCAGCATTTT. Residues: CASRHRVANQPQHF.

The gene calls are TRBV9 and TRBJ2-1, with D perhaps assigned TRBD1 or TRBD2 (5 bases each). Germline values: CDR1 SGDLS, CDR2 YYNGEE. The CDR3 spans 15 residues. The V gene lost 2 bases and the J gene lost 8 bases, with 17 bases spanning the gap. This CDR3 is CASSVKGPLGDEQFF. The CDR3 coding sequence is TGTGCCAGCAGCGTTAAAGGGCCCCTGGGGGATGAGCAGTTCTTC.